This entry lists 8 T cell receptor beta chains sequenced from one sample in a study of cytomegalovirus exposure and HLA in healthy donors. With 60 Vbeta and 13 Jbeta primers, the PCR was carried out. Method: immunoSEQ multiplex PCR; TCRdb's copy keeps in-frame clones and lacks some. The sample consists of approximately 100,000 clones, 70% to 80% of them appearing once. The specimen was PBMCs. The receptors originated from a man in his forties or fifties in good health and CMV-seropositive.

The chain couples TRBV9 to TRBJ1-1; 11 bases match TRBD1. CDR1 is SGDLS, CDR2 YYNGEE, per germline. The ends lost 0 bases at V and 0 bases at J; junction bases unmatched: 10. The CDR3 covers 19 residues. The CDR3 sequence: CASSVDLWTGGGVNTEAFF. In DNA form, the CDR3 reads TGTGCCAGCAGCGTAGATCTCTGGACAGGGGGCGGGGTGAACACTGAAGCTTTCTTT. The full variable domain, rest sourced from reference TRBV9 and TRBJ1-1, is DSGVTQTPKHLITATGQRVTLRCSPRSGDLSVYWYQQSLDQGLQFLIQYYNGEERAKGNILERFSAQQFPDLHSELNLSSLELGDSALYFCASSVDLWTGGGVNTEAFFGQGTRLTVV.

The chain combines TRBV30 with TRBJ1-1; no clear D gene. Germline loops: CDR1 GTSNPN, CDR2 SVGIG (reference sequence). This CDR3 has 14 amino acids. Trimming shortened V by 2 bases and J by 6 bases, and 16 bases separated the two germline ends. The CDR3 sequence is CAWSFLGLYPEAFF. In nucleotides, the CDR3 is TGTGCCTGGAGTTTTTTGGGCCTCTACCCTGAAGCTTTCTTT.

The chain is built from TRBV6-6 and TRBJ1-5; 7 nucleotides agree with TRBD1. V trimming: 8 bases; J trimming: 4 bases; junction bases outside the gene matches: 14. There are 16 residues in the CDR3. The germline gives CDR1 MNHNY, CDR2 SVGAGI (reference sequence). This chain's CDR3 is CASYSIRQGGNQPQHF. For the CDR3, the DNA is TGTGCCAGCTATTCAATTAGACAGGGCGGGAATCAGCCCCAGCATTTT.

The chain carries TRBV5-1 and TRBJ2-3; 10 bases match TRBD2. V lost 0 bases and J lost 3; bases outside the gene matches: 7. The CDR3 consists of 17 residues. The germline V gene encodes CDR1 SGHRS and CDR2 YFSETQ. CDR3 bases: TGCGCCAGCAGCTTGGGGGCTAGCGGGAGCCTGACAGATACGCAGTATTTT. Amino acids: CASSLGASGSLTDTQYF.

This chain uses TRBV12-2 with TRBJ1-2; TRBD1, as called in the table, went unchecked against the DNA. TRBV12-2 is a pseudogene locus. The CDR3 is 17 residues long. The CDR3 spells CASRGSGQSFFNYGYTF. The CDR3 coding sequence is TGTGCAAGTCGCGGGTCGGGACAATCCTTTTTTAACTATGGCTACACCTTC.

This clone was found a few times. The chain carries TRBV6-4 and TRBJ2-1; unclear D gene. The germline CDR1 and CDR2 sequences are MRHNA and SNTAGT. CDR3 length: 14 amino acids. Trimming removed 3 bases at V and 5 bases at J, with 11 bases between. CDR3 nucleotide sequence: TGTGCCAGCAGTGAGAATCAGAACAACAATGAGCAGTTCTTC. This gives the protein CASSENQNNNEQFF.

The chain combines TRBV2 with TRBJ2-3, with 8 bases aligning to TRBD1. Germline lookup yields CDR1 SNHLY and CDR2 FYNNEI. This CDR3 is built from 15 residues. The V gene end was trimmed by 4 bases and the J gene end by 1 base; junction bases not matched to a gene: 4. The CDR3 reads CASSVDRVGTDTQYF. DNA for the CDR3: TGTGCCAGCAGTGTGGACAGGGTTGGCACAGATACGCAGTATTTT. Full variable domain (remainder filled in from reference TRBV2 and TRBJ2-3): EPEVTQTPSHQVTQMGQEVILRCVPISNHLYFYWYRQILGQKVEFLVSFYNNEISEKSEIFDDQFSVERPDGSNFTLKIRSTKLEDSAMYFCASSVDRVGTDTQYFGPGTRLTVL.

This clone was detected only a few times. V gene TRBV7-9 combines with J gene TRBJ1-1, with D maybe TRBD1 (6 bases). The germline V gene encodes CDR1 SEHNR and CDR2 FQNEAQ (reference sequence). V was shortened by 6 bases and J by 10 bases, with 15 bases between the two germline ends. The CDR3 consists of 12 residues. Written as DNA, the CDR3 is TGTGCCAGCAGTTTTGGGACATCCCTAGCTTTCTTT. Its protein is CASSFGTSLAFF.